This TCR beta chain came from a study of CD4 T cells in lung cancer (dated by TCRdb to about 2019). Turning to the overall study: To find responses to candidate mutation-encoded neoepitopes, the study screened blood T cells from NSCLC patients and isolated neoantigen-specific CD4+ T-cell clones and TCRs. A few patients undergoing curative-intent resections for stage I-III non-small cell lung cancer provided the tumor and non-adjacent lung tissue. Aged 60 to 69 when blood was donated, the resected patients, most of whom were former smokers, had either lung adenocarcinoma or squamous cell carcinoma. Before blood donation, treatments including platinum chemotherapy had been received by the patients, and nivolumab or pembrolizumab had been received by some of the patients. TCRB deep sequencing tracked the frequency of neoantigen-specific clonotypes in tumor resections, non-adjacent lung and cultured T-cell products. What the work shows at the level of the full study, not this receptor alone: Some blood-derived responses might reflect in vitro priming of naive T cells or cross-reactivity rather than memory responses to the cancer.

The receptor library was made with the immunoSEQ multiplex PCR assay. Qiagen DNeasy or QIAamp micro DNA kits were used to isolate DNA, and the Adaptive Biotechnology human TCRB sequencing kit was used to sequence TCRB. Sequencing of TCRB libraries was performed on an Illumina MiSeq. The authors processed their data as follows. TCRB sequence data were analyzed with the kit provider's software, and tumor enrichment of clonotype templates was tested with Fisher's exact test. TCRdb retrieved this table from immuneACCESS and kept in-frame rearrangements only. Not all clones are present; in checked studies, unresolved V genes account for under half, and no reason is known for the remainder. V, J and clone size are those of that table, while D and trimming were read from the DNA. The table for this sample lists roughly 9,800 clones; around 69% of them were counted only once. Jointly, the top ten make up approximately 15% of the sample.

Non-adjacent lung tissue was collected from the same resection as far from the malignant lesion as possible, at a distance of at least 3 cm. The cysteine opens and the phenylalanine closes a CDR3 of 15 amino acids. Left in the record is the CDR3 DNA by itself, 45 bases read in frame from the first base. CDR1 LNHDA and CDR2 SQIVND are derived from the germline V gene (reference sequence). Deletion took 3 bases off V and 3 bases off J, with a span of 14 bases between the germline ends. This clone qualifies as medium-sized (0.01 to 0.1%). No cognate antigen has been identified for it. One base away there is no much larger clone; base qualities are not given.

The sequence was obtained from a man between 60 and 70 years old with non-small cell lung cancer. Material for sequencing was normal lung tissue taken away from the tumor. The receptor chain draws on TRBV19 and TRBJ1-2, with the D segment identity uncertain. The bases read TGTGCCAGTAGTATCGAAATTTTAAGAGACTATGGCTACACCTTC. This gives the protein CASSIEILRDYGYTF.